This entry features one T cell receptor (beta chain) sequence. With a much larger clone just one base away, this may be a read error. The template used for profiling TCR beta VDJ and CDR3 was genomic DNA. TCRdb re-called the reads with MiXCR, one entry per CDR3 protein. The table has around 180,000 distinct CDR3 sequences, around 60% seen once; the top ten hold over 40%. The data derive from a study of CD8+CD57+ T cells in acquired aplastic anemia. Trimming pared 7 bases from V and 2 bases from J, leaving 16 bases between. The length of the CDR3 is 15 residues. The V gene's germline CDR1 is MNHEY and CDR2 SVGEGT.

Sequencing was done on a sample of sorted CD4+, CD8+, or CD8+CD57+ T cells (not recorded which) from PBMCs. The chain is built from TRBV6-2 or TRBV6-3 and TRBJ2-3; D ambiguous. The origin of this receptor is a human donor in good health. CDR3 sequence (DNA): TGTGCCAGCACCGACCCCGACGGCTTCACAGATACGCAGTATTTT. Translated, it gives CASTDPDGFTDTQYF.